This TCR beta chain was recorded in a study of identical twins. This clonotype was picked up a small number of times. Its antigen remains unidentified. The study, taken as a whole, reports: Invariant populations such as MAIT and iNKT cells could partly muddle zero-insertion analyses. Insertions ran lower in abundant cord blood beta clonotypes, though not in memory repertoires.

The CDR3 has 16 residues. Germline values: CDR1 MDHEN, CDR2 SYDVKM. V lost 7 bases to trimming and J lost 5 bases; unmatched junction nucleotides: 15. MiXCR, applied by TCRdb to the 5' RACE reads, yields one record per CDR3 protein. Of just under 650,000 distinct CDR3 sequences in the sample, around 7.4% were seen once. These records were also assigned to another study, of yellow fever vaccine responses in identical twins.

Sample: PBMCs. The V gene is TRBV28, the J gene TRBJ2-5; 8 bases line up with TRBD1. This sequence was found in a woman aged 18-35 years in good health. CDR3 amino acids: CASTWGAGGGMETQYF. Here the CDR3 DNA reads TGTGCCAGCACCTGGGGGGCAGGGGGCGGGATGGAGACCCAGTACTTC.